This TCR beta chain was recovered during a study of cytotoxic CD8 clonotypes in ibrutinib-treated CLL. The table came from immunoSEQ multiplex PCR; TCRdb's copy has only in-frame clones and leaves some out. The table records some 310,000 clones, roughly 80% of them present only once. Germline CDR1 SGHAT, CDR2 FQNNGV. The CDR3 consists of 15 residues. Trimming took off 0 bases at V and 4 bases at J, with 13 bases between the two ends. This clone was observed once. Material: PBMCs, obtained before ibrutinib treatment. The chain is built from TRBV11-2 and TRBJ2-7; D possibly corresponds to TRBD1 (6 bases). The sequence was obtained from a human donor with chronic lymphocytic leukemia. The CDR3 region is CASSLDSGVGYEQYF. CDR3 nucleotide sequence: TGTGCCAGCAGCTTAGATTCAGGGGTAGGGTACGAGCAGTACTTC.